What follows are 28 T cell receptor beta chains derived from one specimen sequenced in a study of cytomegalovirus exposure and HLA in healthy donors. The PCR had 60 Vbeta and 13 Jbeta primers. Measured with immunoSEQ multiplex PCR; TCRdb has only the in-frame clones, and not every one. The sample contains 110,000 to 150,000 clones, around 75% of which appear only once. The source material was PBMCs. The origin of the receptors is a man in his forties in good health and CMV-seronegative.

The gene calls are TRBV7-9 and TRBJ2-1; a weak D match, TRBD2 (5 bases). The CDR3 consists of 15 residues. The V and J ends lost 7 bases and 2 bases respectively, with 15 bases between them. Germline V gene lookup returns CDR1 SEHNR and CDR2 FQNEAQ (reference sequence). In nucleotides, the CDR3 is TGTGCCAGCACCAGAAGCGGAGGCGCCTACAATGAGCAGTTCTTC. This encodes CASTRSGGAYNEQFF.

This clone has only a few counts. The gene calls are TRBV6-5 and TRBJ2-1; 9 bases align to TRBD2. Germline V CDR1 and CDR2: MNHEY, SVGAGI. The CDR3 is made up of 16 amino acids. V lost 0 bases and J lost 8; bases outside the gene matches: 8. CDR3 DNA sequence: TGTGCCAGCAGTTACTCGATAGCGGGGGATATAGATGAGCAGTTCTTC. Translated, it gives CASSYSIAGDIDEQFF.

The chain links TRBV2 to TRBJ2-7, with 16 nucleotides matching TRBD2. The germline gives CDR1 SNHLY, CDR2 FYNNEI. The CDR3 loop spans 19 amino acids. The V and J ends lost 8 bases and 6 bases, in that order; junction bases with no gene match: 19. Written as DNA, the CDR3 is TGTGCCAGCCTGAGAGCCAAGGGACTAGCGGGGGGGCGCTTTTCCGAGCAGTACTTC. Encoded protein: CASLRAKGLAGGRFSEQYF.

The V gene is TRBV5-4, the J gene TRBJ1-1; unclear D gene. Germline CDR1 SGHNT, CDR2 YYREEE (reference sequence). The V end was cut by 0 bases, the J end by 4 bases, with 16 bases between. The CDR3 runs 16 residues. As DNA, the CDR3 is TGTGCCAGCAGCTTGGATAAGGGAAGAGGAGGCACTGAAGCTTTCTTT. It is translated as CASSLDKGRGGTEAFF.

J is TRBJ2-7 and V is TRBV5-1; 10 positions match TRBD1. The V and J ends lost 8 bases and 3 bases, in that order; junction bases with no gene match: 11. From germline, CDR1 is SGHRS and CDR2 YFSETQ. The CDR3 totals 15 residues. CDR3 region: CASTRGQGMSYEQYF. The DNA for the CDR3 is TGCGCCAGTACACGGGGACAGGGGATGAGCTACGAGCAGTACTTC.

This rearrangement joins TRBV9 to TRBJ1-4; perhaps TRBD1 as D (5 bases). Germline-derived CDR1 and CDR2 are SGDLS and YYNGEE. V lost 4 bases to trimming and J lost 4 bases, with 14 bases between them. The CDR3 runs to 15 residues. Here the CDR3 DNA reads TGTGCCAGCAGCAGACGGGGACTGGTTAATGAAAAACTGTTTTTT. Translated, it gives CASSRRGLVNEKLFF. The variable domain in full, with the rest retrieved from reference TRBV9 and TRBJ1-4, is DSGVTQTPKHLITATGQRVTLRCSPRSGDLSVYWYQQSLDQGLQFLIQYYNGEERAKGNILERFSAQQFPDLHSELNLSSLELGDSALYFCASSRRGLVNEKLFFGSGTQLSVL.

The V gene is TRBV5-8, the J gene TRBJ2-4, with D possibly matching TRBD2 (7 bases). V was trimmed by 4 bases and J by 1 base, leaving 9 bases between them. The CDR3 extends over 14 amino acids. Germline V lookup: CDR1 SGHTS, CDR2 YDEGEE. CDR3 residues: CASSAGAAKNIQYF. Written as DNA, the CDR3 is TGTGCCAGCAGCGCGGGGGCGGCCAAAAACATTCAGTACTTC.

This chain connects TRBV7-3 to TRBJ1-3; D perhaps matches TRBD1 (6 bases). The CDR3 totals 16 residues. V was cut by 1 base and J by 4 bases, with 14 bases left in between. Per germline, CDR1 SGHTA and CDR2 FQGTGA. CDR3 sequence: CASSLMGRGAGNTIYF. The CDR3 DNA follows: TGTGCCAGCAGCTTAATGGGCAGGGGAGCCGGAAACACCATATATTTT.

The gene calls are TRBV11-2 and TRBJ1-1, with D possibly matching TRBD1 (5 bases). The CDR3 spans 13 residues. Germline assignment: CDR1 SGHAT and CDR2 FQNNGV. V lost 1 base, J lost 7 bases, and 10 bases lay in between. The CDR3 here is CASSLVRGGEAFF. Written as DNA, the CDR3 is TGTGCCAGCAGCTTAGTAAGGGGAGGTGAAGCTTTCTTT.

The gene calls are TRBV28 and TRBJ2-7, with 7 bases fitting TRBD1. The CDR3 loop spans 16 amino acids. From germline, CDR1 is MDHEN and CDR2 SYDVKM. J lost 3 bases, V lost 6 bases, and 14 bases had no gene match. The CDR3 here is CASSTSPGGSVYEQYF. The DNA of the CDR3 is TGTGCCAGCAGCACATCGCCAGGGGGTTCCGTCTACGAGCAGTACTTC. Full variable domain (remainder filled in from reference TRBV28 and TRBJ2-7): DVKVTQSSRYLVKRTGEKVFLECVQDMDHENMFWYRQDPGLGLRLIYFSYDVKMKEKGDIPEGYSVSREKKERFSLILESASTNQTSMYLCASSTSPGGSVYEQYFGPGTRLTVT.

The gene calls are TRBV10-3 and TRBJ2-7, with D unclear. With 6 bases removed from V and 0 bases from J, the gap between germline ends came to 9 bases. This CDR3 has 13 residues. CDR1 is ENHRY and CDR2 is SYGVKD in the germline V gene. CDR3 loop: CAISPQSSYEQYF. As DNA, the CDR3 is TGTGCCATCAGCCCACAAAGCTCCTACGAGCAGTACTTC.

The genes are TRBV27 and TRBJ1-2; possible D gene TRBD1, 6 bases. CDR1 and CDR2 (germline): MNHEY, SMNVEV (reference sequence). The CDR3 is 16 residues long. Trimming removed 6 bases at V and 8 bases at J, with 25 bases between. The CDR3 DNA reads as TGTGCCAGCAGCAGCTTCAGGGTCCTCAGGGGCGAGGGCTACACCTTC. Amino acids: CASSSFRVLRGEGYTF.

CDR3: CASSQPGQPEQYF. The CDR3 bases are TGCGCCAGCAGCCAACCGGGACAGCCCGAGCAGTACTTC. This chain joins TRBV4-3 and TRBJ2-7, with 7 positions matching TRBD1. The CDR3 loop spans 13 amino acids. The germline V gene has CDR1 LGHNA and CDR2 YSLEER. V was clipped by 2 bases and J by 6 bases; unmatched bases: 4.

This clone showed up just a few times. The chain combines TRBV12-5 with TRBJ1-3; D unclear. There are 19 residues in the CDR3. V was clipped by 1 base and J by 0 bases, with 19 bases between them. Germline CDR1 is LGHNT and CDR2 is FRNRAP. The CDR3 bases are TGTGCTAGTGGTTTGGCTGGACTGAACCGGCAGCCCTCTGGAAACACCATATATTTT. Translation: CASGLAGLNRQPSGNTIYF.

The chain combines TRBV7-9 with TRBJ2-5; 7 nucleotides align to TRBD2. This CDR3 has 16 residues. Losses at the gene ends were 1 base for V and 2 bases for J; bases not matched to a gene: 7. The germline CDR1 and CDR2 sequences are SEHNR and FQNEAQ (reference sequence). The CDR3 sequence: CASSLGTRTTQETQYF. As DNA, the CDR3 is TGTGCCAGCAGCTTAGGGACTAGGACAACGCAAGAGACCCAGTACTTC.

V is TRBV9 and J is TRBJ1-6, with D uncertain. V shed 0 bases and J shed 16 bases, with 20 bases lying between them. The CDR3 loop spans 15 amino acids. The germline V gene encodes CDR1 SGDLS and CDR2 YYNGEE. Here the CDR3 reads CASSVDAVGLYSLHF. CDR3 DNA: TGTGCCAGCAGCGTAGACGCGGTAGGACTATACAGTCTCCACTTT.

V is TRBV6-1 and J is TRBJ2-5; 11 nucleotides agree with TRBD2. The CDR3 length is 18 residues. Germline trimming cut 4 bases from V and 5 bases from J; bases unmatched to any gene: 15. In germline, CDR1 is MNHNS, CDR2 SASEGT. DNA for the CDR3: TGTGCCAGCAGTGCCCCTCTAAGCACTAGCGGGGGCGGGGAGACCCAGTACTTC. Protein product: CASSAPLSTSGGGETQYF.

The V gene is TRBV5-4, the J gene TRBJ2-4; 9 positions match TRBD1. After removal of 4 bases from V and 2 bases from J, the junction contained 7 bases not matched to a gene. Germline-derived CDR1 and CDR2 are SGHNT and YYREEE (reference sequence). The CDR3 has 16 amino acids. This chain's CDR3 is CASSGDRDSSKNIQYF. CDR3 nucleotide sequence: TGTGCCAGCAGCGGGGACAGGGATAGTTCCAAAAACATTCAGTACTTC.

The chain has TRBV2 and TRBJ1-1; 8 bases are shared with TRBD1. This CDR3 comprises 15 residues. The ends lost 6 bases at V and 4 bases at J; junction bases unmatched: 10. Germline-derived CDR1 and CDR2 are SNHLY and FYNNEI. DNA of the CDR3: TGTGCCAGCAGCGCTACGGACAGGGTGACCACTGAAGCTTTCTTT. It is translated as CASSATDRVTTEAFF.

This clone showed up just a few times. The chain links TRBV30 to TRBJ1-2; TRBD1 agrees at 7 bases. Germline CDR1 GTSNPN, CDR2 SVGIG (reference sequence). V was clipped by 2 bases and J by 0 bases; unmatched bases: 15. The CDR3 totals 18 residues. The CDR3 DNA sequence: TGTGCCTGGAGTTTCGACCGGGACAGCCCCCGAGCTAACTATGGCTACACCTTC. Translated, it gives CAWSFDRDSPRANYGYTF.

As for this clone: The DNA is omitted, as the CDR3 cannot be located on it reliably, and the CDR3 follows TCRdb's listing. V and J are TRBV5-1 and TRBJ2-5; the table assigns TRBD1, which was not confirmed against the DNA. 14 amino acids form the CDR3, both terminal residues included. CDR1 is SGHRS and CDR2 is YFSETQ in the germline V gene. CDR3 residues: CASSFGQGEETQYF.

This clone was seen more than once but under ten times. The V gene is TRBV11-2, the J gene TRBJ1-2; 8 bases line up with TRBD1. The germline CDR1 and CDR2 sequences are SGHAT and FQNNGV. There are 12 residues in the CDR3. V gave up 3 bases and J gave up 8 bases; unmatched junction bases: 2. The CDR3 loop reads CASSFRQGGYTF. In nucleotides, the CDR3 is TGTGCCAGCAGCTTCAGACAGGGGGGCTACACCTTC.

The V call is TRBV25-1, the J call TRBJ1-2; the D is unclear. CDR1 is MGHDK and CDR2 is SYGVNS in the germline V gene. CDR3 length: 13 amino acids. Deletions cut 2 bases from V and 1 base from J, with 5 bases between. The CDR3, as DNA: TGTGCCAGCAGTGAAAGGAGTAACTATGGCTACACCTTC. It is translated as CASSERSNYGYTF.

The J gene is TRBJ2-1, the V gene TRBV7-3; D remains unclear. Trimming took 1 base from V and 0 from J, leaving 10 bases between them. CDR1 and CDR2 from the germline V gene are SGHTA and FQGTGA. CDR3 length equals 16 residues. In nucleotides, the CDR3 is TGTGCCAGCAGCTTAAATCCTAGTTCCTCCTACAATGAGCAGTTCTTC. Residues: CASSLNPSSSYNEQFF.

V gene TRBV7-9 combines with J gene TRBJ1-1, with D possibly TRBD1 on 6 matching bases. Germline assignment: CDR1 SEHNR and CDR2 FQNEAQ (reference sequence). V lost 10 bases, J lost 5 bases, and 29 bases lay in between. The CDR3 covers 17 residues. CDR3 DNA sequence: TGTGCCACCCAGACCCACAGGGCCCCGCTAATGGGTACTGAAGCTTTCTTT. It translates to CATQTHRAPLMGTEAFF.

As for this clone: Other DNA sequences in this sample translate to the same CDR3. The V and J genes are TRBV5-1 and TRBJ2-5, with 9 bases that match TRBD1. The germline V gene encodes CDR1 SGHRS and CDR2 YFSETQ. With V trimmed by 4 bases and J by 1 base, 8 bases remained unmatched. CDR3 length equals 16 residues. The DNA of the CDR3 is TGCGCCAGCAGCCTCGGGACAGGGAGAAGCCAAGAGACCCAGTACTTC. Translating it yields CASSLGTGRSQETQYF.

The J gene is TRBJ2-1, the V gene TRBV9, with 10 nucleotides matching TRBD1. This CDR3 is 16 amino acids long. Germline loops: CDR1 SGDLS, CDR2 YYNGEE. V was pared by 2 bases and J by 4 bases, with 6 bases of the junction left unmatched. The CDR3 protein is CASSVGGTGEYNEQFF. In DNA, the CDR3 is TGTGCCAGCAGCGTTGGGGGGACAGGGGAGTACAATGAGCAGTTCTTC.

This clone appeared a few times. This chain uses TRBV4-1 with TRBJ1-2; 9 nucleotides align to TRBD1. The CDR3 sequence is 13 residues long. V dropped 6 bases and J dropped 8; count of bases not matched to a gene: 7. Germline CDR1 reads MGHRA; CDR2 reads YSYEKL. CDR3: CASSTTGGAGYTF. For the CDR3, the DNA is TGCGCCAGCAGTACCACAGGGGGCGCGGGCTACACCTTC.